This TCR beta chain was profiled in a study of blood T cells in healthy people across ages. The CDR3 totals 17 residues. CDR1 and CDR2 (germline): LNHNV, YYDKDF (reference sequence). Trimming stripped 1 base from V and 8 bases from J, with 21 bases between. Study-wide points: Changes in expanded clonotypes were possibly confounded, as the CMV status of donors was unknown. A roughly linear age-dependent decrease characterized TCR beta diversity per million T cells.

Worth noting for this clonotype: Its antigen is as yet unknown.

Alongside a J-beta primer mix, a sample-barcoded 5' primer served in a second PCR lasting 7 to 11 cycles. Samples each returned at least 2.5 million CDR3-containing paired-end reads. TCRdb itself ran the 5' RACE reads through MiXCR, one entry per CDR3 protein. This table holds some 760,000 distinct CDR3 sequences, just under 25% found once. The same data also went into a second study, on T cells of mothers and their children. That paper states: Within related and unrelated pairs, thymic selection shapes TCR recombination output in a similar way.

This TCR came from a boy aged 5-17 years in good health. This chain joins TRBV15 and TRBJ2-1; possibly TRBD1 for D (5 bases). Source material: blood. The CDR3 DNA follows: TGTGCCACCAGCAGAGTAGGGGAAGGAGTCACCCGAGATGAGCAGTTCTTC. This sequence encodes CATSRVGEGVTRDEQFF.